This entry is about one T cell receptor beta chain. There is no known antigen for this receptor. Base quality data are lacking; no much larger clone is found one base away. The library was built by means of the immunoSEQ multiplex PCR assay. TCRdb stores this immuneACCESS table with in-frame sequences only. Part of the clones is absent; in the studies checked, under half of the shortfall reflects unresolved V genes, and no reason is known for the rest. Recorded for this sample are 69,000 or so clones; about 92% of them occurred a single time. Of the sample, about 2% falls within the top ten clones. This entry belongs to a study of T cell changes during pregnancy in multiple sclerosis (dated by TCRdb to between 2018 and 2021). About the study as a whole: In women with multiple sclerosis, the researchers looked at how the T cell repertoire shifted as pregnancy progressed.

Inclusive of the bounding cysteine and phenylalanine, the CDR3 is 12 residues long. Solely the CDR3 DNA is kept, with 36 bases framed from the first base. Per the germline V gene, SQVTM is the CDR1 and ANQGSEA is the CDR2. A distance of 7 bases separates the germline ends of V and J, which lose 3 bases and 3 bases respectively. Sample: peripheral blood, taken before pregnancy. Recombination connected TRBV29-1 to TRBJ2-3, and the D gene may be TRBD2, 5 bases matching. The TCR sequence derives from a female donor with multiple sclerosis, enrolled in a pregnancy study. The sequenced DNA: TGCAGCGTTGATCGGGAAACAGATACGCAGTATTTT. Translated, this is CSVDRETDTQYF.